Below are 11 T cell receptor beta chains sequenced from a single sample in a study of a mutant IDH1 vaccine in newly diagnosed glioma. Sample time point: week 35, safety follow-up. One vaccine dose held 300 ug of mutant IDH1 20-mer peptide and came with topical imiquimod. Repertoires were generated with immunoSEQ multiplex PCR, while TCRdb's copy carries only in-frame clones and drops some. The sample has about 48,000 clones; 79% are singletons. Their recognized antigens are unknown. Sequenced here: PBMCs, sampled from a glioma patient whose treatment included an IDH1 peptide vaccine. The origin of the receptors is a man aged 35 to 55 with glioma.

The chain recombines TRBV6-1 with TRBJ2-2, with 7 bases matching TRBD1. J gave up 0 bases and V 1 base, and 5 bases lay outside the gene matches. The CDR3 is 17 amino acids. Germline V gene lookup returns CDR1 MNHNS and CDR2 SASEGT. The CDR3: CASSEVWGQPNTGELFF. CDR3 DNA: TGTGCCAGCAGTGAAGTCTGGGGACAGCCGAACACCGGGGAGCTGTTTTTT.

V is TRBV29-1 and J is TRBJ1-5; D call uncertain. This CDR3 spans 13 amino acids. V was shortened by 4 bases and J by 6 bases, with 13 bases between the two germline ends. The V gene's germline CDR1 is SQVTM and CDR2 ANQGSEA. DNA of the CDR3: TGCAGCGTTGTAGTCTGGGTAGGTCAGCCCCAGCATTTT. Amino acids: CSVVVWVGQPQHF.

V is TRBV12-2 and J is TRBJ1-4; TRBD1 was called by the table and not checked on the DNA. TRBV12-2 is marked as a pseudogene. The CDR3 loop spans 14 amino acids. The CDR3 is CASRLTGDNEKLFF. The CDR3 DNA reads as TGTGCAAGTCGCCTGACAGGGGATAATGAAAAACTGTTTTTT.

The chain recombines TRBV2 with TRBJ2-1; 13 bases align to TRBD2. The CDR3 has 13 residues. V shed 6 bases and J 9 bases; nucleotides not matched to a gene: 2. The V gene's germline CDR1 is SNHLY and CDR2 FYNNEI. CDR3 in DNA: TGTGCCAGCAGAACTAGCGGGGGGGTTGAGCAGTTCTTC. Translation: CASRTSGGVEQFF.

The CDR3 sequence: CASSFGPNAPEQYF. DNA for the CDR3: TGTGCCAGCAGTTTCGGCCCCAATGCCCCCGAGCAGTACTTC. This chain uses TRBV6-5 with TRBJ2-7, with no clear D. CDR1 and CDR2 (germline): MNHEY, SVGAGI. There are 14 residues in the CDR3. Trimming removed 4 bases from V and 6 bases from J, with 16 bases in between.

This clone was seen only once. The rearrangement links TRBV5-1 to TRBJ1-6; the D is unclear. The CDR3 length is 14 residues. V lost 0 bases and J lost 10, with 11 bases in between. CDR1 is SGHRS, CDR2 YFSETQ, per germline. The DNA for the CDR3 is TGCGCCAGCAGCTTGGCTAGTCCCCGGTCACCCCTCCACTTT. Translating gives CASSLASPRSPLHF. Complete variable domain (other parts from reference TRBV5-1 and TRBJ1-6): KAGVTQTPRYLIKTRGQQVTLSCSPISGHRSVSWYQQTPGQGLQFLFEYFSETQRNKGNFPGRFSGRQFSNSRSEMNVSTLELGDSALYLCASSLASPRSPLHFGNGTRLTVT.

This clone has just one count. The CDR3, as DNA: TGTGCCAGCTCACCAAACCTGGGGGAGTACGAGCAGTACTTC. Translation gives CASSPNLGEYEQYF. The chain joins TRBV18 to TRBJ2-7, with D perhaps being TRBD1 or TRBD2 (5 bases each). Germline CDR1 reads KGHSH; CDR2 reads LQKENI. There are 14 residues in the CDR3. The V and J ends lost 2 bases and 4 bases respectively, with 12 bases between them.

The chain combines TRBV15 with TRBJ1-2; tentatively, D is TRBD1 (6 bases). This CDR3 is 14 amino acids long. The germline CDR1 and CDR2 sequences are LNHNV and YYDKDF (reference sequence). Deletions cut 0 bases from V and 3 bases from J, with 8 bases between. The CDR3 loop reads CATSREQGDYGYTF. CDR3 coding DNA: TGTGCCACCAGCAGAGAACAGGGTGACTATGGCTACACCTTC.

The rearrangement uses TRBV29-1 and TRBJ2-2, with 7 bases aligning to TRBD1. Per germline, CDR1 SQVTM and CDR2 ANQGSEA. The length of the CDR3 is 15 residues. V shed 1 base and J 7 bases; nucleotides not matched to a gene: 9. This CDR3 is CSVEVGQALNGELFF. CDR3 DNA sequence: TGCAGCGTTGAAGTTGGACAGGCCCTGAACGGGGAGCTGTTTTTT.

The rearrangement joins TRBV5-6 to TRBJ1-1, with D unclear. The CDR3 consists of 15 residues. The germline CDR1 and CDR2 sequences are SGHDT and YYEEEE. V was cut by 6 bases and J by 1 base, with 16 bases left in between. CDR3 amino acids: CASNTLRLGNTEAFF. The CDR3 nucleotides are TGTGCCAGCAACACACTTCGCTTAGGGAACACTGAAGCTTTCTTT.

The CDR3 loop reads CASSLRNTGELFF. The DNA of the CDR3 is TGTGCCAGCAGCTTAAGGAACACCGGGGAGCTGTTTTTT. This chain links TRBV7-9 with TRBJ2-2; D unresolved. Trimming removed 2 bases from V and 1 base from J, with 2 bases in between. Per germline, CDR1 SEHNR and CDR2 FQNEAQ (reference sequence). The CDR3 is 13 residues long.